This entry is about one TCR beta chain. Its antigen remains unknown. This record belongs to a study of T cell responses to AZD1222 COVID-19 vaccine. Broader study findings: Seropositive status at baseline applied to only six AZD1222 recipients. Breadth and depth of Spike-specific TCRs rose after two AZD1222 doses. Repertoire collection took place solely once the T cell response had peaked. White British ancestry dominated among donors, who included more females, and clonal diversity was possibly underestimated.

Sequencing was performed with immunoSEQ multiplex PCR; in TCRdb, only in-frame clones are kept and a portion is missing. The sample gives roughly 120,000 clones, around 90% of which show up once; under 20% is in the top ten. The input for sequencing was peripheral blood, taken on day 0 of MenACWY control vaccination. This TCR came from an adult in good health.

The CDR3 loop is CAWSVRTGNSPLHF. For the CDR3, the DNA is TGTGCCTGGAGTGTACGGACGGGAAATTCACCCCTCCACTTT. This chain links TRBV30 with TRBJ1-6, with D unresolved. V dropped 0 bases and J dropped 7 bases, with 10 bases sitting between them. The CDR3 length is 14 residues. Germline lookup yields CDR1 GTSNPN and CDR2 SVGIG (reference sequence).